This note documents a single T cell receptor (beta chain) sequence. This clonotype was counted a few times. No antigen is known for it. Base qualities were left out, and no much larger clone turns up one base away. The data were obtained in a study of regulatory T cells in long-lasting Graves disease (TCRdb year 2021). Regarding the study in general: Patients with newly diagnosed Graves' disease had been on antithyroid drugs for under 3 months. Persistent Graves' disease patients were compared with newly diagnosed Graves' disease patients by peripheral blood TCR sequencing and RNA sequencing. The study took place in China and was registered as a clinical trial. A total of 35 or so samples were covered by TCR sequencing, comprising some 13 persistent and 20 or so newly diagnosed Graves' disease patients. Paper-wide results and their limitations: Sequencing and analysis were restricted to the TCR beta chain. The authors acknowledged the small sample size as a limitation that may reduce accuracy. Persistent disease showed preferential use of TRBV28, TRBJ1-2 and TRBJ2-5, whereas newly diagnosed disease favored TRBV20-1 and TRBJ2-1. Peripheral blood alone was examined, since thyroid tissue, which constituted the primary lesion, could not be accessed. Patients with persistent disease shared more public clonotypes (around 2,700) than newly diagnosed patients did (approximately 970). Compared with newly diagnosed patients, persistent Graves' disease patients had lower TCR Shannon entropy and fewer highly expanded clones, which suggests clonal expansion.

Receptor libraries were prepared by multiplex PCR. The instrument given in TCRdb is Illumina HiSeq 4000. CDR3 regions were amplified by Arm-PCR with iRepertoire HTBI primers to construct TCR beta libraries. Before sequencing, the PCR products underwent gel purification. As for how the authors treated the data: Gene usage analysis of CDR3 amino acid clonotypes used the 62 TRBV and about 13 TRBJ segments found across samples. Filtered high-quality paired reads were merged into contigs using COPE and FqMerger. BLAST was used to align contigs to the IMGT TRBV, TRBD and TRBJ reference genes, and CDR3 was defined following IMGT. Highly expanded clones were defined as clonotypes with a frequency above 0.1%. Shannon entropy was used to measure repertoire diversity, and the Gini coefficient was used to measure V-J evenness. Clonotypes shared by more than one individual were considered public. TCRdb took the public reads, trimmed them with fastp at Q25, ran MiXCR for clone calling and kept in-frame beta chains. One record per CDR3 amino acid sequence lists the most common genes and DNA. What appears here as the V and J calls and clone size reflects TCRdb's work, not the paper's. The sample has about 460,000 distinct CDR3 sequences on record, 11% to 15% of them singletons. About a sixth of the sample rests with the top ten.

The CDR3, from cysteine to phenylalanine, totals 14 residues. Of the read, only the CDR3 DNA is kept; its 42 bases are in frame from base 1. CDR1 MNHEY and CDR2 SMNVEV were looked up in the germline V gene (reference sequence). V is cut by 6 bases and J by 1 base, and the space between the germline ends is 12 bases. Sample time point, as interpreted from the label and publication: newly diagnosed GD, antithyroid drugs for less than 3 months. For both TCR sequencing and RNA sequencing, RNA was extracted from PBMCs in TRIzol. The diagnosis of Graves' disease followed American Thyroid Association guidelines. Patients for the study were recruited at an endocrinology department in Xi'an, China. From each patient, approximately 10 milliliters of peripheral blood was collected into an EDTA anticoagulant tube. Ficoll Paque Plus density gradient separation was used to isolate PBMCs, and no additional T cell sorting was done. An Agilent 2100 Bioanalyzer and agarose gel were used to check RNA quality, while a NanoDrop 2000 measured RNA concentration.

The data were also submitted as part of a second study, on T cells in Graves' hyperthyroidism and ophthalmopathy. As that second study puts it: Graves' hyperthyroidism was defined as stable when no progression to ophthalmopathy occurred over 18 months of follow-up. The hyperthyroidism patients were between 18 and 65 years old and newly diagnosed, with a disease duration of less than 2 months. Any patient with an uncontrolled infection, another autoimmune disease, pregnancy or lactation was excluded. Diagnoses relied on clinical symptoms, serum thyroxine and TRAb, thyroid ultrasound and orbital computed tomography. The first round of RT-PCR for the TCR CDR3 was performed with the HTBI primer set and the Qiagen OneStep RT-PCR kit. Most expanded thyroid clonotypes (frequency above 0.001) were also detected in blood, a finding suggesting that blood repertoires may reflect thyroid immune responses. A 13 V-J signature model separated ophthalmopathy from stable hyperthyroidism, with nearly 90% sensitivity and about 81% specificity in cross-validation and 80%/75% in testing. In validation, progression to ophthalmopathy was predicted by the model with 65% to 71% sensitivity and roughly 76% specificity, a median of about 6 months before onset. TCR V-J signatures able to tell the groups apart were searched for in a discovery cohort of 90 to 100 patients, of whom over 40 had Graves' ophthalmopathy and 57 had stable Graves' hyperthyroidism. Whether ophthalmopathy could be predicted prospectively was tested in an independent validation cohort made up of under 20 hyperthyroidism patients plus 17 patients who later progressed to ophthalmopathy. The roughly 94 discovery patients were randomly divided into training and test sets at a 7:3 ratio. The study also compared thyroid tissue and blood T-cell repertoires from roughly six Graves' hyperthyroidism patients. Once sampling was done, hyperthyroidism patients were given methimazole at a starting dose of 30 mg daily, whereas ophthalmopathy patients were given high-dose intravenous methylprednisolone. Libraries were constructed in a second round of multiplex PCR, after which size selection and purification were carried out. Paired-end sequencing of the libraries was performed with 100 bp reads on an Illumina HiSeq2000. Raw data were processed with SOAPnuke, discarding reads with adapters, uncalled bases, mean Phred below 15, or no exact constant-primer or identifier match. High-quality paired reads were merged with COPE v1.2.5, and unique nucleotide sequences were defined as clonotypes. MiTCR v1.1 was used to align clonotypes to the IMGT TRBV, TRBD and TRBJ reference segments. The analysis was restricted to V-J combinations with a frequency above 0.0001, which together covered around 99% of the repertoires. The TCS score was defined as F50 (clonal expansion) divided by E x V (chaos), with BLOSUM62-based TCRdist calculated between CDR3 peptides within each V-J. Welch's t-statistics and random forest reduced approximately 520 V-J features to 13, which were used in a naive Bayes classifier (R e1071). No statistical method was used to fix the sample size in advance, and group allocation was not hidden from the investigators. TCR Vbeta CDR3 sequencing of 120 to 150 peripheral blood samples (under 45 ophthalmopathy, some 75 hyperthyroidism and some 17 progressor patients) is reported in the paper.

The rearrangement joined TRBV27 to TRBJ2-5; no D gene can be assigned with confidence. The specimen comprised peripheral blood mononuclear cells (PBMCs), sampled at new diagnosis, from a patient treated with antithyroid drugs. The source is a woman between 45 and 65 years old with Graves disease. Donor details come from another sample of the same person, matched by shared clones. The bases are TGTGCCAGCAGACCCCTACTCTCCCAAGAGACCCAGTACTTC. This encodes CASRPLLSQETQYF.